The source of this T cell receptor beta chain is a study of OX40 agonist ivuxolimab in advanced cancers. About the study: Ivuxolimab, an agonistic anti-OX40 (CD134) antibody, was given to patients. Whole-study results and caveats: Normalized T-cell clonal expansion was also low in some nonresponders.

Note on this clone: As yet, its antigen is unknown.

J was trimmed by 1 base and V by 2 bases; bases with no gene match: 5. This CDR3 is built from 15 residues. The germline gives CDR1 SGHRS, CDR2 YFSETQ. TCRdb's copy holds only in-frame clones and misses some; the assay was immunoSEQ multiplex PCR. The sample yields 45,000 to 60,000 clones, 70% to 90% seen once. This TCR was sampled from an adult with an advanced solid tumor such as melanoma, head and neck, liver or kidney cancer. The specimen comprised CD4+ or CD8+ T cells sorted from blood, sampled in a trial of the OX40 agonist ivuxolimab. The chain couples TRBV5-1 to TRBJ1-1; TRBD1 matches at 7 bases. The DNA of the CDR3 is TGCGCCAGCAGCTTCTCACAGGGGACGAACACTGAAGCTTTCTTT. The encoded protein is CASSFSQGTNTEAFF.